This T cell receptor (beta chain) was recorded in a study of patients and donors after allogeneic stem cell transplantation (dated by TCRdb to between 2020 and 2021). Preparation of the library involved RT-PCR. The sequencing machine was a NextSeq 550. TCRdb applied fastp at Q25 and MiXCR to the public reads, then kept only in-frame beta chains. Each CDR3 protein appears once, grouped with its most common genes and DNA. This sample comprises 920,000 or so distinct CDR3 sequences, roughly 18% of them detected only once. The ten largest account for approximately 5.9% of the sample. CDR1 DFQATT and CDR2 SNEGSKA were looked up in the germline V gene (reference sequence). For this chain, trimming is 3 bases at the V end and 5 bases at the J end, and the number of junction bases without a gene match is 12. The CDR3 holds 15 amino acids from the cysteine to the phenylalanine. CDR3 DNA only is kept here, 45 bases in frame from base 1.

In its sample, this clonotype was seen a few times. The antigen this receptor binds is unknown. Per-base quality was not reported, and no clone a single base away is much larger than it. Sequenced material: blood, either unsorted or a sorted T cell fraction (not recorded which). The chain is assembled from TRBV20-1 and TRBJ2-7; TRBD2 lines up with 8 middle nucleotides. The receptor's source is a human donor who was either an allogeneic HSCT recipient or a stem cell or donor lymphocyte infusion donor (not recorded which). It is not recorded whose cells these are; they may come from a transplant donor. The CDR3 loop reads CSARSNSGKMDEQYF. The DNA sequence follows: TGCAGTGCTAGGTCCAATAGCGGGAAAATGGACGAGCAGTACTTC.